This T cell receptor beta chain was sequenced during a study of T cell repertoires in cytomegalovirus infection. Study information: Evidence of both CMV infection and a matching HLA type came from public TCR beta signatures. Whole-study results and caveats: The ex vivo response was dominated by HLA-C-restricted CMV-specific TCR beta clonotypes. There were carriers of CMV plus the relevant HLA, and cumulative public TCR beta family frequency identified them.

This clonotype was found many times. Its antigen is still unknown. Each CDR3 protein gets one entry after TCRdb re-called the reads with MiXCR. The sample lists around 440,000 distinct CDR3 sequences; roughly 10% were seen once. This CDR3 is built from 16 residues. Germline V lookup: CDR1 MNHEY, CDR2 SVGAGI. V lost 0 bases and J 0 bases, leaving 11 bases between the germline ends. The V gene is TRBV6-5, the J gene TRBJ1-1, with D unresolved. The receptor was derived from a human donor in good health (CMV status not recorded). Some clones in this sample may be carry-over from other donors' samples. Sample: PBMCs. The CDR3 sequence: CASSYSMMGMNTEAFF. For the CDR3, the DNA is TGTGCCAGCAGTTACTCGATGATGGGAATGAACACTGAAGCTTTCTTT.